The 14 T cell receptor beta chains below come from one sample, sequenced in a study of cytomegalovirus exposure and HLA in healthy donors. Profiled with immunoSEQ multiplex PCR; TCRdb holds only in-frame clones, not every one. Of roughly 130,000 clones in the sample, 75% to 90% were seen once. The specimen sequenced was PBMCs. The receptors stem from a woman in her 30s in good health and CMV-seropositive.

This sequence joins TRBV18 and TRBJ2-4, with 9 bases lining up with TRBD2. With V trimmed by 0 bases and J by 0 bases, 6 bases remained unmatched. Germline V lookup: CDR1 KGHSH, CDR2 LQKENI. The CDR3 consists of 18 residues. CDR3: CASSPPSTSGIAKNIQYF. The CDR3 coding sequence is TGTGCCAGCTCACCACCCTCGACTAGCGGTATAGCCAAAAACATTCAGTACTTC.

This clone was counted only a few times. CDR3 coding DNA: TGTGCCAGCTCTAGGGGGACAGGGGAAAACATTCAGTACTTC. It specifies CASSRGTGENIQYF. This sequence joins TRBV18 and TRBJ2-4, with 10 nucleotides matching TRBD1. The CDR3 has 14 amino acids. Per the germline V gene, CDR1 is KGHSH and CDR2 is LQKENI. J lost 5 bases, V lost 6 bases, and 4 bases had no gene match.

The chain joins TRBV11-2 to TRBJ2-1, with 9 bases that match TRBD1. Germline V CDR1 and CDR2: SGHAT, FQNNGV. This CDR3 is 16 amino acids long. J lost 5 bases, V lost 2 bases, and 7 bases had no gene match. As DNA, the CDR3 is TGTGCCAGCAGCTTACAATTGGGGACAGGGAACAATGAGCAGTTCTTC. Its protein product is CASSLQLGTGNNEQFF.

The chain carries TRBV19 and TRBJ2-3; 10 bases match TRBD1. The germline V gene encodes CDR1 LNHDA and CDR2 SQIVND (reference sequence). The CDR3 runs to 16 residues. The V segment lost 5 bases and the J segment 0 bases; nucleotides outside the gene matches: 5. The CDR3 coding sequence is TGTGCCAGTAGTTCGAGGGACAGGGGTAGCACAGATACGCAGTATTTT. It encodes CASSSRDRGSTDTQYF.

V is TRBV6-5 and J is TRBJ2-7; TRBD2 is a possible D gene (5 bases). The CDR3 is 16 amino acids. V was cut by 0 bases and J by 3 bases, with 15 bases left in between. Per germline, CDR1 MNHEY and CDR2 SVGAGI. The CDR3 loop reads CASSYSILEGSYEQYF. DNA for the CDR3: TGTGCCAGCAGTTACTCGATCTTAGAGGGTAGCTACGAGCAGTACTTC.

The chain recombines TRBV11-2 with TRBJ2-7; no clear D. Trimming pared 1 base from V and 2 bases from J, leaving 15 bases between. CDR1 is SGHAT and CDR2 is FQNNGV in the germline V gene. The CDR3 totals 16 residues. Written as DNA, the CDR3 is TGTGCCAGCAGCTTAGGGCGGTCAGATCATCCCTACGAGCAGTACTTC. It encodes CASSLGRSDHPYEQYF.

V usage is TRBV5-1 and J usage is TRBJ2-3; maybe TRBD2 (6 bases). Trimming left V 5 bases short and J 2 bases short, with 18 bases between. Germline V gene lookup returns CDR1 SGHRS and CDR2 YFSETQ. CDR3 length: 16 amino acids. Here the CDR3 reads CASSPNPSGPTDTQYF. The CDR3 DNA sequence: TGCGCCAGCAGTCCCAACCCGAGCGGGCCCACAGATACGCAGTATTTT.

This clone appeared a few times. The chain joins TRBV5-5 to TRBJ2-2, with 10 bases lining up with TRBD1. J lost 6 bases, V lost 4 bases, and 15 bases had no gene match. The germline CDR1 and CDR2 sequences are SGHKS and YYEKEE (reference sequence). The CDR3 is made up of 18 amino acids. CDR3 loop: CASSIKRPGQGWSGELFF. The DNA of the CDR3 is TGTGCCAGCAGCATCAAACGTCCGGGACAGGGGTGGTCCGGGGAGCTGTTTTTT.

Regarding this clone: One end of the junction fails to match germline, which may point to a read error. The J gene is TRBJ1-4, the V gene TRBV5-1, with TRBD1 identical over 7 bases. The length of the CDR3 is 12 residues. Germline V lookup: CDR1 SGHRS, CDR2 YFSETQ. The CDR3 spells CASSLQGTDVIF. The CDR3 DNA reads TGCGCCAGCAGCTTGCAAGGGACAGACGTAATTTTT.

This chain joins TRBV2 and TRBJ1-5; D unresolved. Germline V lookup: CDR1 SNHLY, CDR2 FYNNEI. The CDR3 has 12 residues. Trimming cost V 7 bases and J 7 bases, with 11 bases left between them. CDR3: CASMLGGQPQHF. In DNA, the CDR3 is TGTGCCAGCATGCTGGGAGGGCAGCCCCAGCATTTT.

In nucleotides, the CDR3 is TGTGCCAGCAGTCGAAGCGAGGATCTCGAGACCCAGTACTTC. The encoded protein is CASSRSEDLETQYF. V usage is TRBV27 and J usage is TRBJ2-5; D ambiguous. V dropped 5 bases and J dropped 5 bases, with 15 bases sitting between them. CDR3 length: 14 amino acids. CDR1 and CDR2 from the germline V gene are MNHEY and SMNVEV (reference sequence).

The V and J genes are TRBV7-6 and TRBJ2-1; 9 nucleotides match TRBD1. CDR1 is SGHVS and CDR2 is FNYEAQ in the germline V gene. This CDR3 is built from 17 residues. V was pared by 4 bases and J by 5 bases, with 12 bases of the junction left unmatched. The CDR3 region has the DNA TGTGCCAGCAGCTCCCTATCCCGGGACAGGGCCCACAATGAGCAGTTCTTC. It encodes CASSSLSRDRAHNEQFF.

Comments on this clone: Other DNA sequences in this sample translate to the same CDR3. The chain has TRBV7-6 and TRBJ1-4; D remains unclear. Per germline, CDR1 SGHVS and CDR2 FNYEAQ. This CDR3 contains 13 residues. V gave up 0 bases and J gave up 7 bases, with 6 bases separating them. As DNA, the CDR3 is TGTGCCAGCAGCTTAGCCCCTCGTGAAAAACTGTTTTTT. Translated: CASSLAPREKLFF.

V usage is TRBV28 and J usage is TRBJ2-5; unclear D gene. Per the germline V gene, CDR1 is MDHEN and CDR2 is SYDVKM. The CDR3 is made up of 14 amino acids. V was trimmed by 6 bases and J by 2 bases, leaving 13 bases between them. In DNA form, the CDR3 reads TGTGCCAGCAGCCCACTTTCGCTACAAGAGACCCAGTACTTC. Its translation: CASSPLSLQETQYF. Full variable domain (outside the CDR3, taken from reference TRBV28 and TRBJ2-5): DVKVTQSSRYLVKRTGEKVFLECVQDMDHENMFWYRQDPGLGLRLIYFSYDVKMKEKGDIPEGYSVSREKKERFSLILESASTNQTSMYLCASSPLSLQETQYFGPGTRLLVL.